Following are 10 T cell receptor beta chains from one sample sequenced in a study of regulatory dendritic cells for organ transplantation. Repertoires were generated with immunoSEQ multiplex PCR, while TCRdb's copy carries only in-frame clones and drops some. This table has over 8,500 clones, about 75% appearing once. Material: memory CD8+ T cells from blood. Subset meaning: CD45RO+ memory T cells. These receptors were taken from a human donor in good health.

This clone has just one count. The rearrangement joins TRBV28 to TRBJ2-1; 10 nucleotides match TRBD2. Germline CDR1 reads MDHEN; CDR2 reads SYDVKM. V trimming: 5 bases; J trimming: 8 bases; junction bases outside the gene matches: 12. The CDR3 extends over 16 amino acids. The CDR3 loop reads CASSQLTSGFFYEQFF. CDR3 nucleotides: TGTGCCAGCAGTCAGCTGACTAGCGGGTTTTTCTATGAGCAGTTCTTC.

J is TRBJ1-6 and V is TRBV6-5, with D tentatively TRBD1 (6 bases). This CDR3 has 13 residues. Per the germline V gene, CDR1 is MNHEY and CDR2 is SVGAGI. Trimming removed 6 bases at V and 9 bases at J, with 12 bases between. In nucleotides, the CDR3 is TGTGCCAGCAGCTCCATGACAGGTTCACCCCTCCACTTT. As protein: CASSSMTGSPLHF.

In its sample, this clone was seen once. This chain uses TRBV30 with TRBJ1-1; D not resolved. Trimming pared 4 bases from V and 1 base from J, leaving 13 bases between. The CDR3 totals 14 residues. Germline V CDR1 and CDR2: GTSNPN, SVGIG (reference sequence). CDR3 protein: CAWTDPEPNTEAFF. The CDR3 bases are TGTGCCTGGACTGACCCAGAGCCGAACACTGAAGCTTTCTTT.

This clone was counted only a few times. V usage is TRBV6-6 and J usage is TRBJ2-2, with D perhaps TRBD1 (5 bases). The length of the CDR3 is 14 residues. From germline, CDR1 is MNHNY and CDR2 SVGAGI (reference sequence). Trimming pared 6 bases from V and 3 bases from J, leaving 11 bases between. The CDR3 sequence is CASRGRGYTGELFF. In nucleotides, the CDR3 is TGTGCCAGCAGGGGGCGCGGATACACCGGGGAGCTGTTTTTT.

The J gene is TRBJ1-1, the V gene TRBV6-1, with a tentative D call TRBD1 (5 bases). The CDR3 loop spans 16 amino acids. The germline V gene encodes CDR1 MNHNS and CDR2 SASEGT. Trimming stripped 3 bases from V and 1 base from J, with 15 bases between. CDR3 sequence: CASSDVVLGPNTEAFF. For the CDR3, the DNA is TGTGCCAGCAGTGATGTGGTTTTGGGACCGAACACTGAAGCTTTCTTT.

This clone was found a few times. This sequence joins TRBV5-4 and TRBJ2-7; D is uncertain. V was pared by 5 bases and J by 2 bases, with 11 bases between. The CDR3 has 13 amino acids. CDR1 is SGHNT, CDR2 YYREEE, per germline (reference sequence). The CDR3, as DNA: TGTGCCAGCAGTTCAGGCCATACCTACGAGCAGTACTTC. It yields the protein CASSSGHTYEQYF.

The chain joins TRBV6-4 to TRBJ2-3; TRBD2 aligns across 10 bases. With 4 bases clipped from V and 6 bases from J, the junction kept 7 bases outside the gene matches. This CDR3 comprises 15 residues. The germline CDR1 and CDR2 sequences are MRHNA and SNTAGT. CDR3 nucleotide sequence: TGTGCCAGCAGTGGTACTAGCGGGGATTTCGATACGCAGTATTTT. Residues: CASSGTSGDFDTQYF.

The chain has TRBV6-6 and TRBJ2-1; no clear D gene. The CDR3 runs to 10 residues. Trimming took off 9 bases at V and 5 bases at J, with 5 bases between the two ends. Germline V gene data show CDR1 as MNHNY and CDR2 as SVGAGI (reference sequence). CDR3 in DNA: TGTGCCAGTAGGGACAATGAGCAGTTCTTC. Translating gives CASRDNEQFF.

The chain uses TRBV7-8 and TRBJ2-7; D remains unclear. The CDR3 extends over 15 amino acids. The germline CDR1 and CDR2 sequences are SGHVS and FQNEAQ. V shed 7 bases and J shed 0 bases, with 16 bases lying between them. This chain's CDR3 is CASTQFQGPSYEQYF. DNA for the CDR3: TGTGCCAGCACCCAGTTCCAAGGCCCCTCCTACGAGCAGTACTTC.

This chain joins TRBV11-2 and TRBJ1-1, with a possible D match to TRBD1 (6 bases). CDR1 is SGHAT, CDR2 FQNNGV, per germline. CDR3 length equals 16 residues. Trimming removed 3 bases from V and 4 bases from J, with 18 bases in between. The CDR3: CASSFLSGAQLTEAFF. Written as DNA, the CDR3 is TGTGCCAGCAGCTTTCTTTCGGGGGCGCAGCTCACTGAAGCTTTCTTT. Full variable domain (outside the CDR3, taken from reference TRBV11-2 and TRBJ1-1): EAGVAQSPRYKIIEKRQSVAFWCNPISGHATLYWYQQILGQGPKLLIQFQNNGVVDDSQLPKDRFSAERLKGVDSTLKIQPAKLEDSAVYLCASSFLSGAQLTEAFFGQGTRLTVV.